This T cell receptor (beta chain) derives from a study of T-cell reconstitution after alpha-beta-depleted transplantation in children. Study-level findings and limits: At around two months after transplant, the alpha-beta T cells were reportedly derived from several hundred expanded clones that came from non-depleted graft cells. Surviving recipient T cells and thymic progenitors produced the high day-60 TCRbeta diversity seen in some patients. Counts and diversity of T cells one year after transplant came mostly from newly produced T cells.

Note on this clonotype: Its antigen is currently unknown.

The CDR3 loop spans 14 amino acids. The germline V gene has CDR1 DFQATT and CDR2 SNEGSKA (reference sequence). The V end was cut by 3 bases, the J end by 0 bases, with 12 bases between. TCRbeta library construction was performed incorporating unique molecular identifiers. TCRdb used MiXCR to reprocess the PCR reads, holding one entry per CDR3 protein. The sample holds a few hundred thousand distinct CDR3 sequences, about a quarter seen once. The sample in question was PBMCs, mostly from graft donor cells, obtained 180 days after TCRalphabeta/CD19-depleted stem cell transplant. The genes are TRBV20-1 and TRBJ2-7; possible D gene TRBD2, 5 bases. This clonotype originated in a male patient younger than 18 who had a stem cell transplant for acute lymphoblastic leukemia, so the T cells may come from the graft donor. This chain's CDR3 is CSAREAGVSYEQYF. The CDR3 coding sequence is TGCAGTGCTAGGGAGGCGGGTGTCTCCTACGAGCAGTACTTC.